Following are 16 T cell receptor beta chains from one sample sequenced in a study of neoadjuvant anti-PD-1 for oral cavity cancer. Sequencing was performed with immunoSEQ multiplex PCR; in TCRdb, only in-frame clones are kept and a portion is missing. Of about 7,000 clones in the sample, 76% were seen once. Sequenced material: PBMCs, taken before nivolumab (anti-PD-1) treatment. These receptors were taken from a person between 40 and 79 years old with oral cavity squamous cell carcinoma.

The chain combines TRBV7-8 with TRBJ2-5, with D possibly TRBD1 on 5 matching bases. Germline V lookup: CDR1 SGHVS, CDR2 FQNEAQ. This CDR3 comprises 15 residues. Trimming shortened V by 5 bases and J by 4 bases, and 17 bases separated the two germline ends. The CDR3, as DNA: TGTGCCAGCAGCCCACTCAGGGAAAGGGGAGAGACCCAGTACTTC. Translated: CASSPLRERGETQYF.

This clone was picked up one time. The J gene is TRBJ1-3, the V gene TRBV28; 9 nucleotides agree with TRBD1. V lost 3 bases to trimming and J lost 4 bases; unmatched junction nucleotides: 13. Germline V gene data show CDR1 as MDHEN and CDR2 as SYDVKM. The CDR3 consists of 18 residues. CDR3 nucleotide sequence: TGTGCCAGCAGTTTTAACACGTGGGGACAGGGACCGGGAAACACCATATATTTT. Amino acid sequence: CASSFNTWGQGPGNTIYF.

V gene TRBV27 combines with J gene TRBJ1-6, with 7 bases fitting TRBD1. V gave up 5 bases and J gave up 7 bases; unmatched junction bases: 5. The CDR3 length is 14 residues. The V gene's germline CDR1 is MNHEY and CDR2 SMNVEV (reference sequence). CDR3 nucleotides: TGTGCCAGCAGTCGACAGGGCCAGAATTCACCCCTCCACTTT. Amino acid sequence: CASSRQGQNSPLHF.

This clone was found a few times. The chain carries TRBV19 and TRBJ1-1; D gene uncertain. The V gene's germline CDR1 is LNHDA and CDR2 SQIVND (reference sequence). There are 13 residues in the CDR3. Trimming took off 3 bases at V and 1 base at J, with 6 bases between the two ends. The CDR3 sequence is CASSISKNTEAFF. Here the CDR3 DNA reads TGTGCCAGTAGTATTAGCAAGAACACTGAAGCTTTCTTT.

The V gene is TRBV2, the J gene TRBJ2-2, with 11 bases matching TRBD1. CDR1 and CDR2 from the germline V gene are SNHLY and FYNNEI. CDR3 length: 14 amino acids. Trimming at V came to 6 bases and at J to 5 bases, leaving 2 bases not matched to a gene. The CDR3 protein is CASSGDRGTGELFF. The CDR3 nucleotides read TGTGCCAGCAGCGGGGACAGGGGGACCGGGGAGCTGTTTTTT.

This clone was counted once. The V gene is TRBV4-1, the J gene TRBJ2-7, with 9 nucleotides matching TRBD2. With V trimmed by 4 bases and J by 5 bases, 15 bases remained unmatched. Germline CDR1 and CDR2: MGHRA and YSYEKL. The CDR3 is 17 amino acids. The CDR3 bases are TGCGCCAGCAGCCCTACCCAAGGGGCGGGGGGGATCCACGAGCAGTACTTC. It codes for CASSPTQGAGGIHEQYF.

CDR3 in amino acids: CASSESAGGGETQYF. Here the CDR3 DNA reads TGTGCCAGCAGTGAATCGGCGGGGGGCGGGGAGACCCAGTACTTC. V and J are TRBV25-1 and TRBJ2-5; TRBD2 agrees at 8 bases. Per germline, CDR1 MGHDK and CDR2 SYGVNS. Losses at the gene ends were 1 base for V and 5 bases for J; bases not matched to a gene: 6. The CDR3 totals 15 residues.

V usage is TRBV11-2 and J usage is TRBJ1-5; 7 nucleotides align to TRBD1. Trimming took 5 bases from V and 5 from J; bases not matched to a gene: 6. Per the germline V gene, CDR1 is SGHAT and CDR2 is FQNNGV. This CDR3 region has 14 residues. The CDR3 nucleotides are TGTGCCAGCAGCGTCTCAGGGGGAGATCAGCCCCAGCATTTT. It is translated as CASSVSGGDQPQHF. Full variable domain (outside the CDR3, taken from reference TRBV11-2 and TRBJ1-5): EAGVAQSPRYKIIEKRQSVAFWCNPISGHATLYWYQQILGQGPKLLIQFQNNGVVDDSQLPKDRFSAERLKGVDSTLKIQPAKLEDSAVYLCASSVSGGDQPQHFGDGTRLSIL.

This clone was picked up a small number of times. The V gene is TRBV6-6, the J gene TRBJ2-1; D gene uncertain. CDR1 and CDR2 (germline): MNHNY, SVGAGI (reference sequence). V was pared by 7 bases and J by 3 bases, with 19 bases between. This CDR3 region has 16 residues. The CDR3 DNA reads as TGTGCCAGCACCACAAATCGGGCAAGCTTCTACAATGAGCAGTTCTTC. It codes for CASTTNRASFYNEQFF.

This clone was observed a few times. CDR3 DNA sequence: TGCGCCAGCAGCCAAGATTCCCCAGATACGCAGTATTTT. Amino acid sequence: CASSQDSPDTQYF. The chain recombines TRBV4-3 with TRBJ2-3; D remains ambiguous. Germline V CDR1 and CDR2: LGHNA, YSLEER. V was trimmed by 0 bases and J by 4 bases, leaving 5 bases between them. CDR3 size: 13 residues.

V gene TRBV7-9 combines with J gene TRBJ1-1; D not certain. The CDR3 runs to 15 residues. CDR1 is SEHNR and CDR2 is FQNEAQ in the germline V gene (reference sequence). Trimming removed 5 bases from V and 0 bases from J, with 13 bases in between. CDR3 region: CASSPKVRLNTEAFF. Here the CDR3 DNA reads TGTGCCAGCAGCCCTAAGGTCCGTCTGAACACTGAAGCTTTCTTT.

This clone was counted a few times. This chain uses TRBV27 with TRBJ2-3; TRBD2 aligns across 12 bases. J gave up 6 bases and V 4 bases, and 5 bases lay outside the gene matches. Germline CDR1 is MNHEY and CDR2 is SMNVEV (reference sequence). The CDR3 has 15 amino acids. The CDR3: CASSSLAGGGDTQYF. CDR3 nucleotides: TGTGCCAGCAGTTCACTAGCGGGGGGAGGGGATACGCAGTATTTT.

The gene calls are TRBV4-2 and TRBJ2-3; D is ambiguous. The length of the CDR3 is 14 residues. Germline V gene lookup returns CDR1 LGHNA and CDR2 YNFKEQ. Trimming shortened V by 0 bases and J by 8 bases, and 12 bases separated the two germline ends. CDR3 loop: CASSQDWGKGTQYF. The CDR3 DNA reads TGTGCCAGCAGCCAAGATTGGGGAAAGGGTACGCAGTATTTT.

The genes are TRBV7-9 and TRBJ1-1; no firm D call. Trimming removed 5 bases from V and 8 bases from J, with 12 bases in between. The CDR3 contains 12 residues. Per the germline V gene, CDR1 is SEHNR and CDR2 is FQNEAQ (reference sequence). The CDR3 nucleotides are TGTGCCAGCAGCCGAATGGGCAGGGAAGCTTTCTTT. It yields the protein CASSRMGREAFF.

This clone has a handful of counts. The genes are TRBV7-2 and TRBJ2-7; 9 nucleotides align to TRBD2. This CDR3 is 15 amino acids long. From germline, CDR1 is SGHTA and CDR2 FQGNSA. V lost 5 bases, J lost 5 bases, and 10 bases stayed unmatched. Here the CDR3 reads CASSPSGTGSHEQYF. CDR3 sequence (DNA): TGTGCCAGCAGCCCTAGCGGGACTGGATCACACGAGCAGTACTTC.

The gene calls are TRBV10-2 and TRBJ1-5; D perhaps matches TRBD1 (5 bases). This CDR3 has 14 residues. The germline CDR1 and CDR2 sequences are WSHSY and SAAADI. Trimming left V 6 bases short and J 3 bases short, with 12 bases between. The chain's CDR3 is CASSQARDNQPQHF. The DNA for the CDR3 is TGCGCCAGCAGCCAGGCCAGGGACAATCAGCCCCAGCATTTT.